The 19 T cell receptor beta chains below all came from one sample that was sequenced in a study of CXCR3-negative and CXCR3-positive naive CD8 T cells (dated by TCRdb to between 2018 and 2020). On the study overall, not on this receptor specifically: Compared with CXCR3-negative naive cells, CXCR3-positive naive cells had TRB CDR3s with higher hydrophobicity (lower Kidera factor 4), lower energy, and higher strength and volume indices.

These receptors lack a known antigen. The sequencing machine was a NextSeq 550. The Human TCR Profiling Kit (MiLaboratory) was used to make UMI-labeled 5' RACE TRB cDNA libraries. TCRdb reprocessed the raw reads; every CDR3 protein sequence is a single record, and DNA is not supplied. The sample has about 130,000 distinct CDR3 sequences on record. Of the sample, about 0.54% is held by the ten largest clones. The sequenced sample was naive CXCR3+ CD8+ T cells from blood. Explained via the paper, the cell subset or site label denotes: CD45RO-CCR7+CD27+CD95- naive CD8+ T cells expressing CXCR3 (TNR3+). These receptors originate from a human donor in good health. Some clones in this sample may be carry-over from other donors' samples.

The genes are TRBV7-9 and TRBJ2-3. The CDR3 totals 12 residues. Germline CDR1 is SEHNR and CDR2 is FQNEAQ (reference sequence). The CDR3: CASSDSTDTQYF.

J is TRBJ2-5 and V is TRBV7-9; TCRdb's D gene call, TRBD1, goes unchecked for lack of DNA. Germline loops: CDR1 SEHNR, CDR2 FQNEAQ (reference sequence). CDR3 length: 14 amino acids. Here the CDR3 reads CASSLGQVWETQYF. Full variable domain (outside the CDR3, taken from reference TRBV7-9 and TRBJ2-5): DTGVSQNPRHKITKRGQNVTFRCDPISEHNRLYWYRQTLGQGPEFLTYFQNEAQLEKSRLLSDRFSAERPKGSFSTLEIQRTEQGDSAMYLCASSLGQVWETQYFGPGTRLLVL.

The rearrangement joins TRBV13 to TRBJ1-2; the TCRdb D gene call, TRBD1, has no DNA to confirm it. This CDR3 is built from 16 residues. CDR1 and CDR2 from the germline V gene are PRHDT and FYEKMQ (reference sequence). CDR3 in amino acids: CASSPLDQQANYGYTF.

The rearrangement links TRBV5-1 to TRBJ2-7; TCRdb lists TRBD2, though no DNA is available to test this call. The CDR3 runs to 20 residues. The germline CDR1 and CDR2 sequences are SGHRS and YFSETQ. This chain's CDR3 is CASSPPIVSGRSLHFYEQYF. Full variable domain (remainder filled in from reference TRBV5-1 and TRBJ2-7): KAGVTQTPRYLIKTRGQQVTLSCSPISGHRSVSWYQQTPGQGLQFLFEYFSETQRNKGNFPGRFSGRQFSNSRSEMNVSTLELGDSALYLCASSPPIVSGRSLHFYEQYFGPGTRLTVT.

V usage is TRBV6-5 and J usage is TRBJ1-1. The CDR3 length is 16 residues. CDR1 and CDR2 from the germline V gene are MNHEY and SVGAGI. CDR3 protein: CASSSNPSWGGTEAFF.

This chain links TRBV7-3 with TRBJ2-1; the TCRdb D gene call, TRBD2, has no DNA to confirm it. The germline gives CDR1 SGHTA, CDR2 FQGTGA. The length of the CDR3 is 15 residues. The CDR3 sequence is CASSPTWTSHNEQFF.

The J gene is TRBJ1-2, the V gene TRBV3-1. CDR3 length: 15 residues. Germline assignment: CDR1 LGHDT and CDR2 YNNKEL (reference sequence). The CDR3 sequence is CASSQDPMLGFGYTF.

The V call is TRBV7-9, the J call TRBJ2-3; TCRdb lists TRBD1, though no DNA is available to test this call. Germline V CDR1 and CDR2: SEHNR, FQNEAQ (reference sequence). CDR3 length: 14 residues. The chain's CDR3 is CASSPPAPTDTQYF.

The chain is built from TRBV28 and TRBJ1-1; TCRdb reports TRBD1, a call that lacks DNA to check it against. The CDR3 has 13 residues. Germline V gene lookup returns CDR1 MDHEN and CDR2 SYDVKM. The CDR3 is CASSWTENTEAFF.

The chain recombines TRBV9 with TRBJ2-4; as DNA is missing, the TRBD1 call by TCRdb cannot be tested. The CDR3 totals 12 residues. Germline V gene lookup returns CDR1 SGDLS and CDR2 YYNGEE. CDR3 protein: CASSPAGGIQYF.

This rearrangement joins TRBV7-9 to TRBJ1-2; TCRdb's D call, TRBD1, is unchecked because there is no DNA. Germline-derived CDR1 and CDR2 are SEHNR and FQNEAQ (reference sequence). This CDR3 spans 12 amino acids. CDR3 region: CASSPPDYGYTF. Variable domain in full (rest from reference TRBV7-9 and TRBJ1-2): DTGVSQNPRHKITKRGQNVTFRCDPISEHNRLYWYRQTLGQGPEFLTYFQNEAQLEKSRLLSDRFSAERPKGSFSTLEIQRTEQGDSAMYLCASSPPDYGYTFGSGTRLTVV.

The chain combines TRBV12-3 or TRBV12-4 with TRBJ1-5; TCRdb designates TRBD1, a call that cannot be tested without DNA. The CDR3 contains 14 residues. The chain's CDR3 is CASSPGAGGQPQHF.

This chain links TRBV13 with TRBJ2-3; TCRdb's D call, TRBD1, is unchecked because there is no DNA. Germline-derived CDR1 and CDR2 are PRHDT and FYEKMQ (reference sequence). CDR3 length: 13 amino acids. The CDR3 reads CARSLRGTDTQYF.

The CDR3 loop reads CASSPADTQYF. V gene TRBV5-8 combines with J gene TRBJ2-3; TCRdb proposes TRBD2, but this gene call is untestable without DNA. The V gene's germline CDR1 is SGHTS and CDR2 YDEGEE. This CDR3 is 11 amino acids long.

The V and J genes are TRBV5-1 and TRBJ2-7; TCRdb indicates TRBD2, and absent DNA this call remains unverified. The germline V gene encodes CDR1 SGHRS and CDR2 YFSETQ. This CDR3 has 15 residues. The CDR3 sequence: CASSLQGGGSYEQYF. The variable domain in full, completed from reference TRBV5-1 and TRBJ2-7, reads KAGVTQTPRYLIKTRGQQVTLSCSPISGHRSVSWYQQTPGQGLQFLFEYFSETQRNKGNFPGRFSGRQFSNSRSEMNVSTLELGDSALYLCASSLQGGGSYEQYFGPGTRLTVT.

The chain recombines TRBV29-1 with TRBJ2-2; with no DNA, the TCRdb D assignment of TRBD2 cannot be verified. Germline V CDR1 and CDR2: SQVTM, ANQGSEA. The CDR3 length is 16 residues. CDR3: CSVRGLIEDNTGELFF.

CDR3 protein: CATSRDRGEGQPQHF. This chain connects TRBV15 to TRBJ1-5; the D call of TRBD1 rests on TCRdb alone, since no DNA is present to check it. The V gene's germline CDR1 is LNHNV and CDR2 YYDKDF (reference sequence). This CDR3 contains 15 residues.

This rearrangement joins TRBV12-3 or TRBV12-4 to TRBJ1-5; the TCRdb call, TRBD1, lacks DNA for checking. The CDR3 covers 14 residues. Here the CDR3 reads CASSLNEGDQPQHF.

The chain employs TRBV4-3 and TRBJ1-1; TCRdb lists TRBD1, though no DNA is available to test this call. The germline gives CDR1 LGHNA, CDR2 YSLEER. This CDR3 is built from 15 residues. The CDR3 here is CASSKDAGEPAEAFF.